This TCR beta chain was captured in a study of cytomegalovirus exposure and HLA in healthy donors. The CDR3 has 17 residues. V was shortened by 4 bases and J by 0 bases, with 18 bases between the two germline ends. Germline V lookup: CDR1 SGHRS, CDR2 YFSETQ. PCR involved 60 Vbeta and 13 Jbeta primers. Assay: immunoSEQ multiplex PCR; the TCRdb copy retains only in-frame clones and omits some. The table lists 80,000 to 95,000 clones, roughly 79% of them singletons. Sequencing was carried out using PBMCs. The chain combines TRBV5-1 with TRBJ2-3, with D perhaps TRBD2 (6 bases). This TCR came from a female donor in good health and CMV-seronegative. The CDR3 loop reads CASSPERAGPSTDTQYF. DNA for the CDR3: TGCGCCAGCAGCCCCGAGAGGGCGGGGCCTAGCACAGATACGCAGTATTTT. The full variable domain, with the rest looked up from reference TRBV5-1 and TRBJ2-3, is KAGVTQTPRYLIKTRGQQVTLSCSPISGHRSVSWYQQTPGQGLQFLFEYFSETQRNKGNFPGRFSGRQFSNSRSEMNVSTLELGDSALYLCASSPERAGPSTDTQYFGPGTRLTVL.